This T cell receptor beta chain was documented in a study of cytomegalovirus exposure and HLA in healthy donors. Turning to this clone: Its antigen is unknown.

13 Jbeta primers and 60 Vbeta primers were used for the PCR. Sequenced by immunoSEQ multiplex PCR; TCRdb stores in-frame clones only, minus some. The table records about 150,000 clones, around 70% of them present only once. The CDR3 is 13 residues long. From germline, CDR1 is MDHEN and CDR2 SYDVKM. After removal of 11 bases from V and 5 bases from J, the junction contained 10 bases not matched to a gene. Points from the study as a whole: In a later analysis, most CMV-associated TCR beta chains appeared HLA-restricted. Specificity of a few CMV-associated chains for CMV antigens was verified in vitro.

The TCR sequence derives from a man in his thirties or forties in good health and CMV-seronegative. V usage is TRBV28 and J usage is TRBJ1-1, with 8 bases matching TRBD1. The sequenced material came from PBMCs. The CDR3 DNA sequence: TGTGCCGGTCAGGGGGCCGAGGGGACTGAAGCTTTCTTT. This codes for CAGQGAEGTEAFF.